This TCR beta chain was observed in a study of cytomegalovirus exposure and HLA in healthy donors. Findings and caveats of the study: A prior analysis recorded that most TCR beta V segments were productive about 90% or about 30% of the time.

PCR employed 60 Vbeta and 13 Jbeta primers. The protocol was immunoSEQ multiplex PCR, while the TCRdb copy is restricted to in-frame clones and leaves out a portion. The profile shows 90,000 to 100,000 clones, around 84% of them singletons. In regard to this clone: The antigen is undetermined.

Sequences were obtained from PBMCs. This sequence originates from a woman aged 40-49 years in good health and CMV-seronegative.

The CDR3 coding sequence is TGTGCCAGCAGTTACCGCGGAGGAGCCAAAAACATTCAGTACTTC. It yields the protein CASSYRGGAKNIQYF. The gene calls are TRBV6-6 and TRBJ2-4; TRBD2 might be the D (5 bases). Between the trimmed V and J ends, which lost 2 bases and 0 bases, there was a span of 8 bases. The CDR3 runs to 15 residues. Germline lookup yields CDR1 MNHNY and CDR2 SVGAGI (reference sequence).